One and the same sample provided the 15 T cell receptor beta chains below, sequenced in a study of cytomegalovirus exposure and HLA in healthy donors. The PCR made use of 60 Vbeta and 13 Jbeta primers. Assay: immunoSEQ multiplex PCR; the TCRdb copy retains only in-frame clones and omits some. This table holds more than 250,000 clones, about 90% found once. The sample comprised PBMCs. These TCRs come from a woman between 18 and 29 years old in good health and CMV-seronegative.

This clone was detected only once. The CDR3 region has the DNA TGTGCCAGCTCCAGGCTCCATCGGGGTGAGCAGTTCTTC. This translates into CASSRLHRGEQFF. This sequence joins TRBV6-6 and TRBJ2-1; TRBD2 might be the D (5 bases). This CDR3 region has 13 residues. CDR1 is MNHNY and CDR2 is SVGAGI in the germline V gene (reference sequence). Trimming stripped 8 bases from V and 9 bases from J, with 17 bases between.

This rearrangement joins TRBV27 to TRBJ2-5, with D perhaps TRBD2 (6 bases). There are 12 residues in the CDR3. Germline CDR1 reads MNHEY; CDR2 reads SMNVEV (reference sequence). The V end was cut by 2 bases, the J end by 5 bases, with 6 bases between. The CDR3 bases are TGTGCCAGCAGTTTAGCGGGGGAGACCCAGTACTTC. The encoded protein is CASSLAGETQYF.

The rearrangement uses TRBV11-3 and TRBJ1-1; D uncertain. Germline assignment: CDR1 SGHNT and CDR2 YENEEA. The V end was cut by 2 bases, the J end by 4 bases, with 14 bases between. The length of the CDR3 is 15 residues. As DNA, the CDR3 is TGTGCCAGCAGCTTACCTGTCCGGGATCGCACTGAAGCTTTCTTT. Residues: CASSLPVRDRTEAFF.

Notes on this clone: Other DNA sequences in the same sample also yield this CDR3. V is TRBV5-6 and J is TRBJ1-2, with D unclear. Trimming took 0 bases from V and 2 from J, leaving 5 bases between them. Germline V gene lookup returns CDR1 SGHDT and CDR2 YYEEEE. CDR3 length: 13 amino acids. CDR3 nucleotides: TGTGCCAGCAGCTTGGGAGGGAACTATGGCTACACCTTC. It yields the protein CASSLGGNYGYTF.

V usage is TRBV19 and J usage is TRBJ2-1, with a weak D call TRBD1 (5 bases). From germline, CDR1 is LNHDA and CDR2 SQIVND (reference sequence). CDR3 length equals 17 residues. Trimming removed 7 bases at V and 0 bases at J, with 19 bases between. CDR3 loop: CASMNRLQASSYNEQFF. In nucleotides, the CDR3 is TGTGCCAGTATGAATCGGCTACAGGCTAGCTCCTACAATGAGCAGTTCTTC. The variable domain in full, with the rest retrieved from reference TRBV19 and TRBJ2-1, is DGGITQSPKYLFRKEGQNVTLSCEQNLNHDAMYWYRQDPGQGLRLIYYSQIVNDFQKGDIAEGYSVSREKKESFPLTVTSAQKNPTAFYLCASMNRLQASSYNEQFFGPGTRLTVL.

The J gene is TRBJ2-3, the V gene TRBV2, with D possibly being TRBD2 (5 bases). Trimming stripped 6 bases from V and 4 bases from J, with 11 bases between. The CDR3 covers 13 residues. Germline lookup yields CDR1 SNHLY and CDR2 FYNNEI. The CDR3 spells CASRSTGADTQYF. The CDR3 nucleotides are TGTGCCAGCAGGTCAACCGGGGCAGATACGCAGTATTTT.

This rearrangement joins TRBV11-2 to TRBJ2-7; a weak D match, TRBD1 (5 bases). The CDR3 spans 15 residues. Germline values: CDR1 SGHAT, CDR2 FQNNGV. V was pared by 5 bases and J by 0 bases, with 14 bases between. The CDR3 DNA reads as TGTGCCAGCAGCCAGGGCCCGACGCCCTCCTACGAGCAGTACTTC. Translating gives CASSQGPTPSYEQYF.

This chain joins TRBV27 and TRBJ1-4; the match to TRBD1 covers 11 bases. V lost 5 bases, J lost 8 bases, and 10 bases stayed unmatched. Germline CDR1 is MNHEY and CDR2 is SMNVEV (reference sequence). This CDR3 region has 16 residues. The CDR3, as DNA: TGTGCCAGCAGTCCCCCCGGGACAGGGGGTGAGGAAAAACTGTTTTTT. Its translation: CASSPPGTGGEEKLFF.

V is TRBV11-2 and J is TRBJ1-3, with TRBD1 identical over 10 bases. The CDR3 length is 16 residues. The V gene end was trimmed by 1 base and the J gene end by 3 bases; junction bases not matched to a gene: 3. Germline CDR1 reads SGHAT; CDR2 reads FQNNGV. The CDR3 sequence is CASSLGQGALGNTIYF. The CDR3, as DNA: TGTGCCAGCAGCTTAGGACAGGGGGCTCTTGGAAACACCATATATTTT.

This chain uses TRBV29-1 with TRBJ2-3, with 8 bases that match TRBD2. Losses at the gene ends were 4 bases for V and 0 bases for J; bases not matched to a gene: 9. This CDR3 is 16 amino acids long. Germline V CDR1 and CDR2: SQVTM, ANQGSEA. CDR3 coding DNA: TGCAGCGTTGGGCGACAGCGGGGGCTAAGCACAGATACGCAGTATTTT. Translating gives CSVGRQRGLSTDTQYF.

The CDR3 DNA reads TGTGCCAGCAGCTTAGGCGAAGAGACCCAGTACTTC. Its translation: CASSLGEETQYF. The genes are TRBV7-8 and TRBJ2-5, with D hard to call. The V end lost 1 base, the J end lost 3 bases, and 3 bases lay between the germline ends. This CDR3 is built from 12 residues. CDR1 is SGHVS, CDR2 FQNEAQ, per germline.

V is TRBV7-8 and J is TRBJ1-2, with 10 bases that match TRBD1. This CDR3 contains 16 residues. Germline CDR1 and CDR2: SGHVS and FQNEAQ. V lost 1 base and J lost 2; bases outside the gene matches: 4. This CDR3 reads CASSLVGQGGNYGYTF. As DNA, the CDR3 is TGTGCCAGCAGCTTAGTAGGACAGGGGGGCAACTATGGCTACACCTTC.

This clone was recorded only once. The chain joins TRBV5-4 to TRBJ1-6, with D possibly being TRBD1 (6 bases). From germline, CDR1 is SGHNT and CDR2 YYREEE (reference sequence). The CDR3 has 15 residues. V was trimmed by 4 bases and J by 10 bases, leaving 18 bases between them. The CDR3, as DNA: TGTGCCAGCAGCCCCCGTTCGGGGGGCGGCTCACCCCTCCACTTT. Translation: CASSPRSGGGSPLHF. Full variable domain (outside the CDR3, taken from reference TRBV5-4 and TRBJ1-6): ETGVTQSPTHLIKTRGQQVTLRCSSQSGHNTVSWYQQALGQGPQFIFQYYREEENGRGNFPPRFSGLQFPNYSSELNVNALELDDSALYLCASSPRSGGGSPLHFGNGTRLTVT.

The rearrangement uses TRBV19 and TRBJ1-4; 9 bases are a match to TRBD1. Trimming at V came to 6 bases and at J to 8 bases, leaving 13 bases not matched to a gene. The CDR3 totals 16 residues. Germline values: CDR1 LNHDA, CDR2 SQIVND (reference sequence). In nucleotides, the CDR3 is TGTGCCAGTAGAACCGGGACAGGGAATGAATGGGAAAAACTGTTTTTT. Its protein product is CASRTGTGNEWEKLFF.

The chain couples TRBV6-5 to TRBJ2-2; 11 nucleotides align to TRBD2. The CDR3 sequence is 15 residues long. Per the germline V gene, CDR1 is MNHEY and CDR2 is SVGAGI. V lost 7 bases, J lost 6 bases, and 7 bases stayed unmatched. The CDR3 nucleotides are TGTGCCAGCACCCCGACTAGCGGGGCCCCCGGGGAGCTGTTTTTT. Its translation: CASTPTSGAPGELFF.